These 28 T cell receptor beta chains were sequenced from one sample in a study of T cells after yellow fever vaccination. Each CDR3 protein gets one entry after TCRdb re-called the 5' RACE reads with MiXCR. The sample consists of tens of thousands of distinct CDR3 sequences, approximately 7.5% of them appearing once. This specimen was CD8+ T cells sorted from PBMCs, taken on the day of the yellow fever booster vaccination. All receptors derive from a man aged 30 to 45 who received the YFV17D yellow fever vaccine.

This chain connects TRBV11-2 to TRBJ1-1; possibly TRBD1 for D (6 bases). V was shortened by 1 base and J by 8 bases, with 11 bases between the two germline ends. This CDR3 has 13 residues. From germline, CDR1 is SGHAT and CDR2 FQNNGV. CDR3 region: CASSLGGQFEAFF. CDR3 in DNA: TGTGCCAGCAGCTTAGGGGGGCAGTTCGAAGCTTTCTTT.

This clonotype was picked up many times. The chain is built from TRBV28 and TRBJ2-7; D possibly corresponds to TRBD2 (6 bases). V lost 4 bases and J 5 bases, leaving 21 bases between the germline ends. The CDR3 consists of 16 residues. Germline assignment: CDR1 MDHEN and CDR2 SYDVKM. The CDR3, as DNA: TGTGCCAGCAGTTCTCTGTATAGCGGCGGAGGGGACGAGCAGTACTTC. Encoded protein: CASSSLYSGGGDEQYF. Variable domain in full (rest from reference TRBV28 and TRBJ2-7): DVKVTQSSRYLVKRTGEKVFLECVQDMDHENMFWYRQDPGLGLRLIYFSYDVKMKEKGDIPEGYSVSREKKERFSLILESASTNQTSMYLCASSSLYSGGGDEQYFGPGTRLTVT.

This clonotype turned up a few times. This sequence joins TRBV5-4 and TRBJ2-1; D uncertain. CDR1 is SGHNT and CDR2 is YYREEE in the germline V gene (reference sequence). The CDR3 extends over 14 amino acids. V lost 2 bases and J 2 bases, leaving 8 bases between the germline ends. The CDR3 loop is CASSFEQTYNEQFF. The CDR3 DNA reads TGTGCCAGCAGCTTTGAACAAACCTACAATGAGCAGTTCTTC.

This clonotype has just a few counts. The V gene is TRBV13, the J gene TRBJ2-5, with 7 bases that match TRBD1. Germline CDR1 PRHDT, CDR2 FYEKMQ (reference sequence). Trimming cost V 2 bases and J 4 bases; bases outside gene matches: 10. The CDR3 is 16 residues long. CDR3 protein: CASSLTTQGTGETQYF. The CDR3 region has the DNA TGTGCCAGCAGCTTAACGACACAGGGGACGGGAGAGACCCAGTACTTC.

A remark on this clonotype: A junction end diverges from the germline sequence, so it may reflect a read error. The rearrangement joins TRBV7-8 to TRBJ2-5; D unclear. Germline V gene lookup returns CDR1 SGHVS and CDR2 FQNEAQ. This CDR3 is built from 13 residues. In nucleotides, the CDR3 is TGTACCAGCAGCCTTACACGTAAAGAGACCCAGTACTTC. Its protein is CTSSLTRKETQYF.

This clonotype was seen a handful of times. The chain couples TRBV30 to TRBJ2-1; D is unresolved. The CDR3 is 12 amino acids. V lost 0 bases and J lost 9, with 9 bases in between. CDR1 and CDR2 from the germline V gene are GTSNPN and SVGIG (reference sequence). The CDR3 here is CAWSVWGIEQFF. CDR3 bases: TGTGCCTGGAGTGTATGGGGTATTGAGCAGTTCTTC.

The gene calls are TRBV6-7 and TRBJ2-5; D perhaps matches TRBD2 (6 bases). TRBV6-7 is reported as an ORF; its role is uncertain. V was shortened by 10 bases and J by 2 bases, with 20 bases between the two germline ends. The CDR3 is made up of 15 amino acids. The CDR3, as DNA: TGTGCCACCACACCCATCGGGAGTTTGCAAGAGACCCAGTACTTC. Translating it yields CATTPIGSLQETQYF.

This rearrangement joins TRBV18 to TRBJ2-7; D is unclear. This CDR3 contains 14 residues. Trimming stripped 3 bases from V and 3 bases from J, with 12 bases between. Germline-derived CDR1 and CDR2 are KGHSH and LQKENI. The CDR3 sequence: CASSPPERIYEQYF. Written as DNA, the CDR3 is TGTGCCAGCTCACCGCCCGAACGGATCTACGAGCAGTACTTC.

This clonotype was counted ten times or more. The chain is built from TRBV10-2 and TRBJ2-1; D not certain. The CDR3 loop spans 14 amino acids. CDR1 and CDR2 (germline): WSHSY, SAAADI. V lost 4 bases, J lost 4 bases, and 11 bases lay in between. The CDR3 region has the DNA TGCGCCAGCAGTGGACGGCTAGAATACAATGAGCAGTTCTTC. It specifies CASSGRLEYNEQFF.

The CDR3 DNA is TGCAGTGCTATCCCAGCGGGAGATTTTACAGATACGCAGTATTTT. Translation gives CSAIPAGDFTDTQYF. V is TRBV20-1 and J is TRBJ2-3; 8 bases fit TRBD2. The CDR3 consists of 15 residues. Germline V lookup: CDR1 DFQATT, CDR2 SNEGSKA (reference sequence). Unmatched junction bases numbered 9, after V lost 4 bases and J lost 3 bases.

This clonotype was counted a few times. The chain couples TRBV6-9 to TRBJ1-2; the D is unclear. The germline V and J ends were trimmed by 6 bases and 4 bases, with 9 bases remaining between them. CDR3 size: 12 residues. The V gene's germline CDR1 is MNHGY and CDR2 SVAAGI. CDR3 loop: CASRQEVYGYTF. Here the CDR3 DNA reads TGTGCCAGCAGACAAGAGGTCTATGGCTACACCTTC.

The CDR3 region is CSARRQGATKNIQYF. The CDR3 DNA reads TGCAGTGCCCGACGACAGGGGGCGACCAAAAACATTCAGTACTTC. The chain carries TRBV20-1 and TRBJ2-4; TRBD1 agrees at 10 bases. V lost 6 bases, J lost 2 bases, and 7 bases stayed unmatched. The V gene's germline CDR1 is DFQATT and CDR2 SNEGSKA (reference sequence). The CDR3 length is 15 residues.

The chain has TRBV25-1 and TRBJ1-2; maybe TRBD1 (6 bases). V was cut by 6 bases and J by 10 bases, with 12 bases left in between. Germline CDR1 and CDR2: MGHDK and SYGVNS. This CDR3 region has 11 residues. This CDR3 reads CASSRGPNYTF. As DNA, the CDR3 is TGTGCCAGCAGCAGGGGACCAAACTACACCTTC.

The chain recombines TRBV7-9 with TRBJ2-7, with 8 bases identical to TRBD2. J gave up 2 bases and V 8 bases, and 5 bases lay outside the gene matches. The CDR3 sequence is 13 residues long. Germline V gives CDR1 SEHNR, CDR2 FQNEAQ (reference sequence). CDR3 protein: CASGDGGAYEQYF. CDR3 nucleotide sequence: TGTGCCAGCGGAGACGGGGGGGCCTACGAGCAGTACTTC.

The rearrangement uses TRBV15 and TRBJ2-1; 7 bases map to TRBD2. The CDR3 totals 18 residues. The junction had 11 bases not matched to a gene; V was cut back by 0 bases and J by 3 bases. Germline CDR1 and CDR2: LNHNV and YYDKDF (reference sequence). The DNA for the CDR3 is TGTGCCACCAGCAGAGATTTGAGGGAGGGAAGGTACTACAATGAGCAGTTCTTC. Translated: CATSRDLREGRYYNEQFF.

The chain recombines TRBV2 with TRBJ2-3; TRBD2 might be the D (6 bases). The V and J ends lost 7 bases and 1 base respectively, with 15 bases between them. CDR1 is SNHLY and CDR2 is FYNNEI in the germline V gene. The CDR3 is 15 amino acids. The CDR3 coding sequence is TGTGCCAGCAAAGGAGGACCTAGCGGCACAGATACGCAGTATTTT. It specifies CASKGGPSGTDTQYF.

This clonotype was counted only a few times. V and J are TRBV20-1 and TRBJ2-3; 12 bases align to TRBD2. After removal of 0 bases from V and 1 base from J, the junction contained 5 bases not matched to a gene. The CDR3 sequence is 17 residues long. Germline assignment: CDR1 DFQATT and CDR2 SNEGSKA (reference sequence). The CDR3 reads CSARDPASGRGTDTQYF. The CDR3 bases are TGCAGTGCTAGAGATCCGGCTAGCGGGAGGGGCACAGATACGCAGTATTTT.

J is TRBJ2-3 and V is TRBV20-1; D may correspond to TRBD1 or TRBD2 (5 bases each). V was trimmed by 1 base and J by 3 bases, leaving 11 bases between them. The CDR3 extends over 14 amino acids. Germline loops: CDR1 DFQATT, CDR2 SNEGSKA (reference sequence). CDR3 in amino acids: CSARGWDETDTQYF. CDR3 nucleotides: TGCAGTGCTAGAGGATGGGACGAAACAGATACGCAGTATTTT.

This sequence joins TRBV12-3 or TRBV12-4 and TRBJ1-5, with 9 bases lining up with TRBD1. Losses at the gene ends were 6 bases for V and 4 bases for J; bases not matched to a gene: 7. This CDR3 spans 15 amino acids. In nucleotides, the CDR3 is TGTGCCAGCAGACCCTCCGGGACAGGGAATCAGCCCCAGCATTTT. Its protein is CASRPSGTGNQPQHF.

This clonotype was observed many times. The CDR3 sequence: CASSQLAGGNEQFF. CDR3 coding DNA: TGCGCCAGCAGCCAACTAGCGGGAGGGAATGAGCAGTTCTTC. This chain links TRBV5-1 with TRBJ2-1; 13 nucleotides agree with TRBD2. The ends lost 4 bases at V and 7 bases at J; junction bases unmatched: 2. CDR1 and CDR2 from the germline V gene are SGHRS and YFSETQ. This CDR3 is built from 14 residues.

The chain carries TRBV11-2 and TRBJ2-2; D possibly corresponds to TRBD1 (6 bases). The CDR3 is made up of 15 amino acids. The V end was cut by 4 bases, the J end by 0 bases, with 9 bases between. Per the germline V gene, CDR1 is SGHAT and CDR2 is FQNNGV. CDR3 DNA sequence: TGTGCCAGCAGCTACAGGGAGACGAACACCGGGGAGCTGTTTTTT. Translation gives CASSYRETNTGELFF.

The CDR3, as DNA: TGTGCCAGCAGTTACCCCGGTCACAATGAGCAGTTCTTC. Encoded protein: CASSYPGHNEQFF. This chain joins TRBV6-6 and TRBJ2-1; D call uncertain. Trimming took off 2 bases at V and 5 bases at J, with 7 bases between the two ends. Germline CDR1 MNHNY, CDR2 SVGAGI (reference sequence). CDR3 length: 13 residues.

The chain uses TRBV30 and TRBJ2-5, with D maybe TRBD1 (5 bases). CDR3 length equals 10 residues. With 6 bases removed from V and 7 bases from J, the gap between germline ends came to 9 bases. The germline gives CDR1 GTSNPN, CDR2 SVGIG (reference sequence). The CDR3 sequence: CACGQGTQYF. In nucleotides, the CDR3 is TGTGCCTGTGGCCAGGGGACCCAGTACTTC.

The chain has TRBV25-1 and TRBJ2-3; TRBD2 matches at 9 bases. V shed 6 bases and J 3 bases; nucleotides not matched to a gene: 7. Germline CDR1 MGHDK, CDR2 SYGVNS. This CDR3 has 15 amino acids. CDR3 nucleotide sequence: TGTGCCAGCAGGTCCCTAGCGGGATTTACAGATACGCAGTATTTT. The encoded protein is CASRSLAGFTDTQYF. Combining the CDR3 with reference TRBV25-1 and TRBJ2-3 gives the whole variable domain EADIYQTPRYLVIGTGKKITLECSQTMGHDKMYWYQQDPGMELHLIHYSYGVNSTEKGDLSSESTVSRIRTEHFPLTLESARPSHTSQYLCASRSLAGFTDTQYFGPGTRLTVL.

This clonotype was seen only a few times. J is TRBJ2-7 and V is TRBV4-1; D call uncertain. Germline V gives CDR1 MGHRA, CDR2 YSYEKL. Trimming cost V 4 bases and J 2 bases, with 12 bases left between them. The CDR3 extends over 14 amino acids. The CDR3, as DNA: TGCGCCAGCAGCCCTACGAGAAACGCCTACGAGCAGTACTTC. Residues: CASSPTRNAYEQYF.

The chain links TRBV6-1 to TRBJ2-7, with a weak D call TRBD1 (6 bases). Looked up from germline, CDR1 is MNHNS and CDR2 is SASEGT. The CDR3 has 15 amino acids. V shed 1 base and J shed 2 bases, with 12 bases lying between them. In DNA form, the CDR3 reads TGTGCCAGCAGTGAAGAACAGGGAAATACCTACGAGCAGTACTTC. It translates to CASSEEQGNTYEQYF.

V and J are TRBV7-9 and TRBJ2-5, with D unclear. CDR3 size: 12 residues. Trimming cost V 5 bases and J 9 bases, with 13 bases left between them. CDR1 and CDR2 from the germline V gene are SEHNR and FQNEAQ (reference sequence). This CDR3 is CASSVETLAQYF. As DNA, the CDR3 is TGTGCCAGCAGCGTCGAGACTCTGGCCCAGTACTTC.

At least ten counts were recorded for this clonotype. CDR3 sequence reads: CASSLGLAGVSDNEQFF. Here the CDR3 DNA reads TGTGCCAGCAGCTTGGGACTAGCGGGAGTAAGCGACAATGAGCAGTTCTTC. The rearrangement links TRBV11-2 to TRBJ2-1, with 14 positions matching TRBD2. Germline CDR1 reads SGHAT; CDR2 reads FQNNGV. The V segment lost 3 bases and the J segment 5 bases; nucleotides outside the gene matches: 6. This CDR3 has 17 residues.